The T cell receptor (beta chain) under discussion was sequenced for a study of T-cell reconstitution after alpha-beta-depleted transplantation in children. Preparation of the TCRbeta library used unique molecular identifiers. TCRdb itself ran the PCR reads through MiXCR, one entry per CDR3 protein. This table holds 300,000 to 350,000 distinct CDR3 sequences, around 15% found once. Germline-derived CDR1 and CDR2 are MDHEN and SYDVKM. The CDR3 has 15 residues. On this clonotype: The antigen is undetermined. One end of the junction does not line up with germline, which may come from a read error.

Study-level findings and limits: There were reportedly several hundred expanded graft clones from which alpha-beta T cells came about two months after transplant.

The TCR comes from a male patient between 2 and 10 years old who had a stem cell transplant for acute lymphoblastic leukemia, so the T cells may come from the graft donor. This sequence joins TRBV28 and TRBJ2-4; tentatively, D is TRBD2 (6 bases). The sequenced sample was PBMCs, mostly from graft donor cells, obtained 360 days after TCRalphabeta/CD19-depleted stem cell transplant. The CDR3 here is CASSPAGTLKNIKYF. CDR3 bases: TGTGCCAGCAGCCCCGCGGGGACTCTCAAAAACATTAAGTACTTC.